This T cell receptor beta chain comes out of a study of beta chain features in type 1 diabetes. The study's findings and limits: Moderately but significantly shorter TCRB CDR3s were found in Type 1 diabetes patients in all four CD4+ subsets.

Expressed TCRB transcripts were sequenced because the isolated RNA had all been reverse transcribed beforehand. Clones were read by immunoSEQ multiplex PCR, and TCRdb kept only the in-frame ones, dropping some. Of just over 600,000 clones detected, 15% to 18% appear once; the ten largest clones hold about 0.086%. Points on this clone: Its antigen is still unknown.

The CDR3 totals 16 residues. J gave up 7 bases and V 3 bases, and 15 bases lay outside the gene matches. The germline V gene has CDR1 GTSNPN and CDR2 SVGIG (reference sequence). Sequenced input: naive CD4+ T cells from blood. This rearrangement joins TRBV30 to TRBJ2-1; the match to TRBD1 covers 7 bases. This TCR was sampled from a man aged 18 to 30 in good health. CDR3 residues: CAWSPPPGQMGNEQFF. CDR3 DNA: TGTGCCTGGAGCCCCCCCCCGGGACAGATGGGGAATGAGCAGTTCTTC.